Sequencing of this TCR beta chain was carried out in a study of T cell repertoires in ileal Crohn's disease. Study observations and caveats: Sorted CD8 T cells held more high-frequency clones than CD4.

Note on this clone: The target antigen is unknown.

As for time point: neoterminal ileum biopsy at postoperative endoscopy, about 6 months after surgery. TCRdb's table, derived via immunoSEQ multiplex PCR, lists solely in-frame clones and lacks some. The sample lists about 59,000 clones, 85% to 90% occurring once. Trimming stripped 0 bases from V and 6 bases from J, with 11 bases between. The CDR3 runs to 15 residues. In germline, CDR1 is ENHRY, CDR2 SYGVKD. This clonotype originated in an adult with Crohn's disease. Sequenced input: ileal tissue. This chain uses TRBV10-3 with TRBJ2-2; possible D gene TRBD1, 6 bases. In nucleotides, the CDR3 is TGTGCCATCAGTGAGTCTACGGACAGCCCCGGGGAGCTGTTTTTT. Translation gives CAISESTDSPGELFF.